This T cell receptor (beta chain) was observed in a study of blood T cell repertoires in COVID-19. Looking at the study overall: From the United States, Italy and Spain came samples of acute and convalescent COVID-19. From T cells, B-cell-depleted T cells, or PBMCs came the material, which was cDNA or gDNA.

This clone was found a few times. V was cut by 10 bases and J by 7 bases, with 19 bases left in between. The CDR3 totals 13 residues. CDR1 and CDR2 from the germline V gene are MDHEN and SYDVKM. In the authors' workflow: Amplification of reference gene primers provided the estimated nucleated cell counts. Measured with immunoSEQ multiplex PCR; TCRdb has only the in-frame clones, and not every one. V, J and clone size derive from that table, while D and trimming were established from the DNA sequence. The sample shows some 360,000 clones, about 87% of them seen only once. The Seattle patients, enrolled during active infection, were followed longitudinally.

This clonotype originated in a woman aged 55-70 years with COVID-19, enrolled during active disease. The sample comprised peripheral blood. V and J are TRBV28 and TRBJ1-2; D is possibly TRBD1 (5 bases). The DNA for the CDR3 is TGTGCCATCCTCTCCCAGGGTCACGGTGGCTACACCTTC. This translates into CAILSQGHGGYTF.